A single sample gave rise to the 19 T cell receptor beta chains below, sequenced in a study of T-cell reconstitution after alpha-beta-depleted transplantation in children. The library targeted TCRbeta and was prepared with unique molecular identifiers. In TCRdb, the PCR reads were re-called with MiXCR into one record per CDR3 protein. In the table there are hundreds of thousands of distinct CDR3 sequences, roughly 13% of which are singletons. Sequencing used PBMCs, mostly from graft donor cells, obtained 360 days after TCRalphabeta/CD19-depleted stem cell transplant. These receptors all come from a male patient aged 10-17 years who had a stem cell transplant for acute myeloid leukemia, so the T cells may come from the graft donor.

This clonotype has more than one count but fewer than ten. The chain couples TRBV20-1 to TRBJ2-7; 9 nucleotides match TRBD1. The CDR3 is 13 residues long. Germline V gene lookup returns CDR1 DFQATT and CDR2 SNEGSKA (reference sequence). V shed 3 bases and J 5 bases; nucleotides not matched to a gene: 5. Here the CDR3 DNA reads TGCAGTGCTAGGTCGGACAGGGGCCACGAGCAGTACTTC. Protein product: CSARSDRGHEQYF.

The J gene is TRBJ2-7, the V gene TRBV19, with D tentatively TRBD1 or TRBD2 (5 bases each). V gave up 6 bases and J gave up 5 bases, with 23 bases separating them. In germline, CDR1 is LNHDA, CDR2 SQIVND (reference sequence). The CDR3 is 16 residues long. The CDR3 DNA sequence: TGTGCCAGTAGCCAACCGTCCGGGACCCGATTAGACGAGCAGTACTTC. It translates to CASSQPSGTRLDEQYF.

V is TRBV18 and J is TRBJ2-3, with D unresolved. Trimming removed 0 bases at V and 2 bases at J, with 9 bases between. Germline V gene data show CDR1 as KGHSH and CDR2 as LQKENI. The CDR3 spans 15 residues. The CDR3 DNA follows: TGTGCCAGCTCACCACCCGCAGGCCACACAGATACGCAGTATTTT. Its translation: CASSPPAGHTDTQYF.

This clonotype was detected only a few times. The CDR3 sequence: CASSEYSGSHYEQYF. CDR3 bases: TGTGCCAGCAGTGAATATAGTGGGAGTCATTACGAGCAGTACTTC. The rearrangement joins TRBV25-1 to TRBJ2-7; TRBD2 might be the D (5 bases). With 0 bases removed from V and 4 bases from J, the gap between germline ends came to 13 bases. The length of the CDR3 is 15 residues. The germline CDR1 and CDR2 sequences are MGHDK and SYGVNS.

In its sample, this clonotype was seen a few times. V is TRBV29-1 and J is TRBJ1-3; 9 bases line up with TRBD1. The germline gives CDR1 SQVTM, CDR2 ANQGSEA. There are 13 residues in the CDR3. V lost 6 bases and J lost 2; bases outside the gene matches: 2. The CDR3 sequence is CSVRTGAGNTIYF. CDR3 nucleotide sequence: TGCAGCGTCCGGACAGGGGCTGGAAACACCATATATTTT. Filled out from reference TRBV29-1 and TRBJ1-3, the complete variable domain reads SAVISQKPSRDICQRGTSLTIQCQVDSQVTMMFWYRQQPGQSLTLIATANQGSEATYESGFVIDKFPISRPNLTFSTLTVSNMSPEDSSIYLCSVRTGAGNTIYFGEGSWLTVV.

The DNA of the CDR3 is TGCAGTGCTAGACCGCTACGGGGGAACACCGGGGAGCTGTTTTTT. Translation: CSARPLRGNTGELFF. The V and J genes are TRBV20-1 and TRBJ2-2; a weak D match, TRBD2 (5 bases). V was trimmed by 2 bases and J by 1 base, leaving 11 bases between them. There are 15 residues in the CDR3. CDR1 is DFQATT and CDR2 is SNEGSKA in the germline V gene (reference sequence).

The table lists this clonotype with many counts. V is TRBV4-2 and J is TRBJ2-3; 8 bases are shared with TRBD2. After removal of 6 bases from V and 2 bases from J, the junction contained 10 bases not matched to a gene. Germline CDR1 LGHNA, CDR2 YNFKEQ. The CDR3 spans 16 residues. The CDR3 region is CASRSRAGRATDTQYF. CDR3 nucleotides: TGTGCCAGCAGATCCAGGGCCGGGAGGGCCACAGATACGCAGTATTTT.

This clonotype was observed at least ten times. This chain connects TRBV28 to TRBJ2-1; 8 bases align to TRBD2. The CDR3 runs 14 residues. Trimming at V came to 2 bases and at J to 8 bases, leaving 5 bases not matched to a gene. The germline V gene encodes CDR1 MDHEN and CDR2 SYDVKM. This CDR3 reads CASSLAGGRDEQFF. In DNA, the CDR3 is TGTGCCAGCAGTTTAGCGGGAGGTCGGGATGAGCAGTTCTTC.

This chain uses TRBV29-1 with TRBJ1-2; 7 bases fit TRBD1. The CDR3 has 13 amino acids. The J segment lost 4 bases and the V segment lost 6 bases, leaving 8 bases of the junction unmatched. Germline-derived CDR1 and CDR2 are SQVTM and ANQGSEA. CDR3 DNA sequence: TGCAGCGTGGACAGGACACCTTCCTATGGCTACACCTTC. It yields the protein CSVDRTPSYGYTF.

This chain links TRBV5-6 with TRBJ2-1, with D uncertain. With 0 bases removed from V and 7 bases from J, the gap between germline ends came to 14 bases. In germline, CDR1 is SGHDT, CDR2 YYEEEE. The CDR3 totals 15 residues. The CDR3 region is CASSLAGLPPNEQFF. The CDR3 DNA sequence: TGTGCCAGCAGCTTGGCGGGTCTACCCCCAAATGAGCAGTTCTTC.

The chain carries TRBV20-1 and TRBJ2-1, with D possibly TRBD1 on 6 matching bases. CDR1 is DFQATT, CDR2 SNEGSKA, per germline (reference sequence). The CDR3 has 13 amino acids. V lost 2 bases, J lost 4 bases, and 9 bases lay in between. The chain's CDR3 is CSARTGTYNEQFF. CDR3 DNA: TGCAGTGCTAGAACAGGGACGTACAATGAGCAGTTCTTC.

The genes are TRBV29-1 and TRBJ2-1; TRBD2 is a possible D gene (6 bases). V was pared by 7 bases and J by 5 bases, with 15 bases between. The CDR3 sequence is 13 residues long. Germline V CDR1 and CDR2: SQVTM, ANQGSEA. DNA for the CDR3: TGCAGCGCCAACCGGGACTTTGACAATGAGCAGTTCTTC. Amino acid sequence: CSANRDFDNEQFF.

J is TRBJ2-3 and V is TRBV5-1; 8 bases map to TRBD2. V lost 0 bases to trimming and J lost 3 bases; unmatched junction nucleotides: 9. Germline V gene lookup returns CDR1 SGHRS and CDR2 YFSETQ. CDR3 length: 17 residues. Here the CDR3 reads CASSLEVSGISTDTQYF. As DNA, the CDR3 is TGCGCCAGCAGCTTGGAGGTTAGCGGGATAAGTACAGATACGCAGTATTTT.

This chain links TRBV20-1 with TRBJ2-1, with 9 bases aligning to TRBD2. V trimming: 5 bases; J trimming: 1 base; junction bases outside the gene matches: 6. The CDR3 has 15 amino acids. The germline gives CDR1 DFQATT, CDR2 SNEGSKA (reference sequence). The CDR3: CSALAGVGSYNEQFF. In DNA form, the CDR3 reads TGCAGTGCTTTAGCGGGAGTGGGGTCCTACAATGAGCAGTTCTTC.

The chain uses TRBV20-1 and TRBJ2-1, with D possibly TRBD2 on 5 matching bases. CDR1 is DFQATT, CDR2 SNEGSKA, per germline (reference sequence). V lost 1 base, J lost 8 bases, and 18 bases lay in between. The CDR3 totals 15 residues. This chain's CDR3 is CSARAWAGGLDEQFF. CDR3 in DNA: TGCAGTGCTAGAGCTTGGGCGGGTGGTCTCGATGAGCAGTTCTTC.

This clonotype occurred a few times. V is TRBV30 and J is TRBJ2-7; 7 positions match TRBD2. Germline assignment: CDR1 GTSNPN and CDR2 SVGIG (reference sequence). The CDR3 runs 15 residues. Unmatched junction bases numbered 9, after V lost 1 base and J lost 3 bases. The CDR3 nucleotides are TGTGCCTGGAGTGAGGGCGGGAGAGTGATCTACGAGCAGTACTTC. This gives the protein CAWSEGGRVIYEQYF.

This clonotype was found many times. The J gene is TRBJ2-7, the V gene TRBV29-1; D might be TRBD1 or TRBD2, each matching 5 bases. V gave up 5 bases and J gave up 0 bases, with 23 bases separating them. The CDR3 is 17 amino acids. Germline CDR1 SQVTM, CDR2 ANQGSEA. This CDR3 reads CSVIGGGGRAHSYEQYF. Written as DNA, the CDR3 is TGCAGCGTTATAGGTGGGGGTGGGCGAGCCCACTCCTACGAGCAGTACTTC.

This clonotype has only a few counts. V gene TRBV29-1 combines with J gene TRBJ2-5, with D possibly being TRBD1 (6 bases). Trimming stripped 3 bases from V and 7 bases from J, with 18 bases between. The CDR3 covers 14 residues. In germline, CDR1 is SQVTM, CDR2 ANQGSEA. The CDR3 bases are TGCAGCGTTGACCTCCATGCCCAGGGGATGACCCAGTACTTC. Its translation: CSVDLHAQGMTQYF.

This chain connects TRBV13 to TRBJ2-5; a weak D match, TRBD2 (5 bases). This CDR3 contains 16 residues. V was trimmed by 1 base and J by 3 bases, leaving 15 bases between them. Germline V gives CDR1 PRHDT, CDR2 FYEKMQ (reference sequence). CDR3 residues: CASSLVLTSEEETQYF. Written as DNA, the CDR3 is TGTGCCAGCAGCTTAGTCCTGACTTCGGAGGAAGAGACCCAGTACTTC. Drawing the rest from reference TRBV13 and TRBJ2-5, the complete variable domain is AAGVIQSPRHLIKEKRETATLKCYPIPRHDTVYWYQQGPGQDPQFLISFYEKMQSDKGSIPDRFSAQQFSDYHSELNMSSLELGDSALYFCASSLVLTSEEETQYFGPGTRLLVL.